This T cell receptor beta chain was documented in a study of blood T cell repertoires in COVID-19. Some clones are missing from TCRdb's copy, which holds only in-frame ones; the method was immunoSEQ multiplex PCR. The sample contains 300,000 to 400,000 clones, 91% of which appear only once. Sequenced sample: peripheral blood. The receptor was derived from a woman between 18 and 29 years old who had recovered from COVID-19.

For the CDR3, the DNA is TGCGCCAGCACCCGTTTGTATGGCATGAACACTGAAGCTTTCTTT. It yields the protein CASTRLYGMNTEAFF. The V and J genes are TRBV10-1 and TRBJ1-1; D gene ambiguous. From germline, CDR1 is WNHNN and CDR2 SYGVQD (reference sequence). The CDR3 has 15 residues. The V gene lost 7 bases and the J gene lost 0 bases, with 15 bases spanning the gap.